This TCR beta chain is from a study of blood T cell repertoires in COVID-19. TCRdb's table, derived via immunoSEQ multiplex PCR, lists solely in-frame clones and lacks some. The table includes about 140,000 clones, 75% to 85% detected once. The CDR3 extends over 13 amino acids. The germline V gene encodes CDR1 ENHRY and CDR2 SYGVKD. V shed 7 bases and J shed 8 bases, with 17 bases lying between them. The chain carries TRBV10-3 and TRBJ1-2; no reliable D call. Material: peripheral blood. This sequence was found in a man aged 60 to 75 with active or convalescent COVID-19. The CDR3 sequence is CAITPTTEGGYTF. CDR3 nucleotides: TGTGCCATCACCCCGACAACGGAAGGAGGCTACACCTTC.